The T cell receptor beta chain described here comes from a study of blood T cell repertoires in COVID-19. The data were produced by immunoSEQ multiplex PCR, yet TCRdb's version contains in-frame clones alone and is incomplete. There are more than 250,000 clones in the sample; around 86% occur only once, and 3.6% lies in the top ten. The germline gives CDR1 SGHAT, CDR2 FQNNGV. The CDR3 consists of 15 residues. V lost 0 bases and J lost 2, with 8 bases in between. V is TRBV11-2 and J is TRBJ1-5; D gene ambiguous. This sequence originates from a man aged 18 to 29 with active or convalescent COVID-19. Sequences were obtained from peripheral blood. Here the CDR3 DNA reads TGTGCCAGCAGCTTAGATCCCTTAGGCAATCAGCCCCAGCATTTT. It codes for CASSLDPLGNQPQHF.